This entry concerns a single T cell receptor (beta chain). The antigen is undetermined. Replicate PCRs from sorted subsets contained approximately 190 ng DNA, which is 31,000 or so T cell genomes. Libraries were prepared by immunoSEQ multiplex PCR; TCRdb keeps only in-frame clonotypes and omits some of them. This table holds around 560,000 clones, 85% to 95% found once. CD45RO-negative, CCR7-selected cells formed the naive CD8 fraction, which excluded terminally differentiated effector memory CD45RA+ cells. The data stem from a study of shared clonotypes between healthy human individuals. As for the study in general: A donor's plate count was three for CD4 naive and three for CD4 memory; CD8 naive had two and CD8 memory one.

The length of the CDR3 is 11 residues. Germline loops: CDR1 MNHNS, CDR2 SASEGT. Trimming shortened V by 4 bases and J by 7 bases, and 7 bases separated the two germline ends. Study results and limitations: Rarefaction showed that sequencing of sorted subsets was incomplete (despite large depth).

The sequence derives from a woman in her twenties or thirties in good health. The sample was naive CD8+ T cells sorted from blood. The chain recombines TRBV6-1 with TRBJ1-1; D is undetermined. The CDR3 protein is CASSARIEAFF. DNA of the CDR3: TGTGCCAGCAGTGCAAGGATTGAAGCTTTCTTT.